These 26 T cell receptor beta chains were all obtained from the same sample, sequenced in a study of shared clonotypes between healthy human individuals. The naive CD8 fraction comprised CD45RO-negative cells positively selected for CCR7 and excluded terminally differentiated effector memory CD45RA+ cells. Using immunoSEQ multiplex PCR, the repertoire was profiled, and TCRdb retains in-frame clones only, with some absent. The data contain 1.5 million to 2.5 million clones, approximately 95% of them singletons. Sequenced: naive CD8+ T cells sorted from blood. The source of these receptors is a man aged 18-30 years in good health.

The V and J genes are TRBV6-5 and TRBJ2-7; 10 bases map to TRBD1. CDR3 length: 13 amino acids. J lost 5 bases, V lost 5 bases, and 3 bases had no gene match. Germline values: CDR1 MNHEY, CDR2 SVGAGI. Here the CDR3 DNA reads TGTGCCAGCAGTGGGACAGGGGTTAACGAGCAGTACTTC. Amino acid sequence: CASSGTGVNEQYF.

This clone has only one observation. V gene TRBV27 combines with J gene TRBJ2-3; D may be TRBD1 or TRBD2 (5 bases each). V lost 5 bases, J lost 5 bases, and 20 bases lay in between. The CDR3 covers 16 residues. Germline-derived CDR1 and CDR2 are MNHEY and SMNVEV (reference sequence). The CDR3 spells CASSPHGDLWGDTQYF. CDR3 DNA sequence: TGTGCCAGCAGTCCACATGGGGACCTCTGGGGAGATACGCAGTATTTT.

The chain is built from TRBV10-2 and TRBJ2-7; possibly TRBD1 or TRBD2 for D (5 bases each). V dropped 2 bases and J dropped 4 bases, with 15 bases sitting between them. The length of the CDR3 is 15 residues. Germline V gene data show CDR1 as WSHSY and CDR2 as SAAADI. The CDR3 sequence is CASSEGGLPPYEQYF. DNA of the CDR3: TGCGCCAGCAGTGAGGGGGGTCTTCCACCTTACGAGCAGTACTTC.

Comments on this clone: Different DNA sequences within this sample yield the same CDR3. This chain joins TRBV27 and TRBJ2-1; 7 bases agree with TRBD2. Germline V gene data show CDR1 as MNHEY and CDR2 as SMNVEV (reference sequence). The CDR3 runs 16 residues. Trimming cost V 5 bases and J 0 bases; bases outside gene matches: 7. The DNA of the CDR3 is TGTGCCAGCAGTCCCCTAGCGGTCTCCTCCTACAATGAGCAGTTCTTC. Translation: CASSPLAVSSYNEQFF.

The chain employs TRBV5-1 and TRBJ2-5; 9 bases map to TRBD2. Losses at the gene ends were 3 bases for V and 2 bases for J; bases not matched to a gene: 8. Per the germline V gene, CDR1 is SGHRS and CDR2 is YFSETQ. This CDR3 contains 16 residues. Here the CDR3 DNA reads TGCGCCAGCAGCTGGAACCTAGCGGGAATTCAAGAGACCCAGTACTTC. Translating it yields CASSWNLAGIQETQYF.

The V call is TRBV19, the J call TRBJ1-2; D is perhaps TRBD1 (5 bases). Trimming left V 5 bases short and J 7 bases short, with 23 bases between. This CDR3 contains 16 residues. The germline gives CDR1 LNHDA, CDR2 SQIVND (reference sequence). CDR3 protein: CASSPPPEWFGGGYTF. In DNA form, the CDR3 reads TGTGCCAGTAGTCCCCCCCCAGAGTGGTTCGGGGGTGGCTACACCTTC.

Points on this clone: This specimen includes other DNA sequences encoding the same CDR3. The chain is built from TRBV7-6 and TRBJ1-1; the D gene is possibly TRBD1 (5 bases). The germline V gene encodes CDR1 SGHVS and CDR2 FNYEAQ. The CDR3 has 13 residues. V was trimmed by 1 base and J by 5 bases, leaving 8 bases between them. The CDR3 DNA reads TGTGCCAGCAGCTTAGATCCAGGGACTGAAGCTTTCTTT. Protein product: CASSLDPGTEAFF.

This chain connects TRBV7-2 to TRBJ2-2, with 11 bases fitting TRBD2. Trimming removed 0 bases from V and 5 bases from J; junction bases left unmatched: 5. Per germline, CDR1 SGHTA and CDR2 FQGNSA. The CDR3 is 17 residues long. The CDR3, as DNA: TGTGCCAGCAGCTTAGCTAGCGGGAGGGCCGAGACCGGGGAGCTGTTTTTT. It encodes CASSLASGRAETGELFF.

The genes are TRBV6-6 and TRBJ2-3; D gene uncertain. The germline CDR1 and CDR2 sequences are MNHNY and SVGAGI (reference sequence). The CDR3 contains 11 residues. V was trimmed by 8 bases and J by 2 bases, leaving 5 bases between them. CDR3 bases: TGTGCCAGCGGGCCCACAGATACGCAGTATTTT. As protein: CASGPTDTQYF.

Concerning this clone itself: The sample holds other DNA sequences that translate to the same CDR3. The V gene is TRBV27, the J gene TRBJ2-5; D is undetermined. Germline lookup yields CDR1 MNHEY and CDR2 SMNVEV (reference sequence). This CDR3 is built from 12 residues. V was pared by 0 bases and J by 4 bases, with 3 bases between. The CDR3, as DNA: TGTGCCAGCAGTTTATCCGGAGAGACCCAGTACTTC. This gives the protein CASSLSGETQYF.

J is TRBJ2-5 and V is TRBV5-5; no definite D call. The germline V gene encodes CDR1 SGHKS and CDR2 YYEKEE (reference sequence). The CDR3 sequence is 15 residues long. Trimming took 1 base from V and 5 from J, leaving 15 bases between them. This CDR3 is CASSLMSGNMETQYF. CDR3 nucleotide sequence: TGTGCCAGCAGCTTGATGTCGGGCAATATGGAGACCCAGTACTTC.

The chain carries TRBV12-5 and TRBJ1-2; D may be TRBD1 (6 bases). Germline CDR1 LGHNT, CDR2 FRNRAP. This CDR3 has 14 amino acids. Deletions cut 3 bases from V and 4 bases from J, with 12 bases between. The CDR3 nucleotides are TGTGCTAGTGGTTTCGGGGGGGCGGCCTATGGCTACACCTTC. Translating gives CASGFGGAAYGYTF. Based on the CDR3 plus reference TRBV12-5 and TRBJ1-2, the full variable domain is DARVTQTPRHKVTEMGQEVTMRCQPILGHNTVFWYRQTMMQGLELLAYFRNRAPLDDSGMPKDRFSAEMPDATLATLKIQPSEPRDSAVYFCASGFGGAAYGYTFGSGTRLTVV.

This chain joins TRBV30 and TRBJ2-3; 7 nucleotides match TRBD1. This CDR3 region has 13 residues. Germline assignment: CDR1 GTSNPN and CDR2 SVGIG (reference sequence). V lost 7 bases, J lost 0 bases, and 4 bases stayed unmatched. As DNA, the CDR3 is TGTGCCTTTTCGGGACAGAGCACAGATACGCAGTATTTT. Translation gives CAFSGQSTDTQYF. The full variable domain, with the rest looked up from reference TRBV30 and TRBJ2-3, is SQTIHQWPATLVQPVGSPLSLECTVEGTSNPNLYWYRQAAGRGLQLLFYSVGIGQISSEVPQNLSASRPQDRQFILSSKKLLLSDSGFYLCAFSGQSTDTQYFGPGTRLTVL.

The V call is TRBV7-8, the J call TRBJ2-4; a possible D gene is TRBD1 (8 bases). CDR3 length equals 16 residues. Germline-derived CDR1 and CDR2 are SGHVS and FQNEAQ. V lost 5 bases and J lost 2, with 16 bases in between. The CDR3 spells CASSQDREGTKNIQYF. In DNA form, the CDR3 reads TGTGCCAGCAGCCAGGACAGGGAGGGGACCAAAAACATTCAGTACTTC.

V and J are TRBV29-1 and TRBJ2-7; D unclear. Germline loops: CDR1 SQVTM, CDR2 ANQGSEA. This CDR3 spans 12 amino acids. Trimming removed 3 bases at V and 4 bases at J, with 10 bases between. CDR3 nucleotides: TGCAGCGTTGACTCCGACGGATACGAGCAGTACTTC. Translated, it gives CSVDSDGYEQYF.

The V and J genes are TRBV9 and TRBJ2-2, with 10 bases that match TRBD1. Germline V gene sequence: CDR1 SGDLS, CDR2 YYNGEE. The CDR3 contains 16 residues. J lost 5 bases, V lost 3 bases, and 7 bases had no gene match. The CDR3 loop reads CASSAGGTGATGELFF. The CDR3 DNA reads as TGTGCCAGCAGCGCGGGCGGGACAGGGGCGACCGGGGAGCTGTTTTTT. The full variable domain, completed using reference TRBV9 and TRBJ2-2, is DSGVTQTPKHLITATGQRVTLRCSPRSGDLSVYWYQQSLDQGLQFLIQYYNGEERAKGNILERFSAQQFPDLHSELNLSSLELGDSALYFCASSAGGTGATGELFFGEGSRLTVL.

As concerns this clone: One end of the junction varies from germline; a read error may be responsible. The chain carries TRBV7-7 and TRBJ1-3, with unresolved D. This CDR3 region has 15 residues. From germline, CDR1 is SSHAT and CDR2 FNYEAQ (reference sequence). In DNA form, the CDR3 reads TGTGCTAGCAGCATCCCTGAGGCGGATGGAAACACCATATATTTT. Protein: CASSIPEADGNTIYF.

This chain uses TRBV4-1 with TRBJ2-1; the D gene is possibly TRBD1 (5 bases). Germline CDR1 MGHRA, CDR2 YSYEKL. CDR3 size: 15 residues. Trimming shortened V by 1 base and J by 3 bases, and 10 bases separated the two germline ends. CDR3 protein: CASSQVRAYYNEQFF. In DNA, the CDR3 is TGCGCCAGCAGCCAAGTCAGGGCTTACTACAATGAGCAGTTCTTC.

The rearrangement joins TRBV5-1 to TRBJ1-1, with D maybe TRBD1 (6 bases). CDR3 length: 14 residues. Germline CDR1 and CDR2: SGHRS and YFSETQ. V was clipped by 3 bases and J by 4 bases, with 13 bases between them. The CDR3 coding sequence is TGCGCCAGCAGCTGGGGAACAGGGAGCACTGAAGCTTTCTTT. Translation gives CASSWGTGSTEAFF. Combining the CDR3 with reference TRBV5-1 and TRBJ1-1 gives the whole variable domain KAGVTQTPRYLIKTRGQQVTLSCSPISGHRSVSWYQQTPGQGLQFLFEYFSETQRNKGNFPGRFSGRQFSNSRSEMNVSTLELGDSALYLCASSWGTGSTEAFFGQGTRLTVV.

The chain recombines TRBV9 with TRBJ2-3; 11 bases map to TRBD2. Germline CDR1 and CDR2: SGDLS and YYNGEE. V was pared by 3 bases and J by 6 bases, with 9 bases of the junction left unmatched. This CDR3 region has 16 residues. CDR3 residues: CASSAIAGGHLDTQYF. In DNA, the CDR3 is TGTGCCAGCAGCGCCATAGCGGGGGGGCATTTGGATACGCAGTATTTT.

This CDR3 is CASSRTPGSTYEQYF. The CDR3 nucleotides read TGTGCCAGCAGTCGCACCCCCGGCAGCACCTACGAGCAGTACTTC. The gene calls are TRBV9 and TRBJ2-7; D call uncertain. Germline CDR1 and CDR2: SGDLS and YYNGEE. The CDR3 consists of 15 residues. V lost 5 bases and J 2 bases, leaving 17 bases between the germline ends. Filled out from reference TRBV9 and TRBJ2-7, the complete variable domain reads DSGVTQTPKHLITATGQRVTLRCSPRSGDLSVYWYQQSLDQGLQFLIQYYNGEERAKGNILERFSAQQFPDLHSELNLSSLELGDSALYFCASSRTPGSTYEQYFGPGTRLTVT.

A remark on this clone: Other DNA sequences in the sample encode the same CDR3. CDR3: CASSFAETQYF. The CDR3 coding sequence is TGTGCCAGCAGCTTCGCGGAGACCCAGTACTTC. The V call is TRBV7-9, the J call TRBJ2-5; the D is unclear. Germline V gene data show CDR1 as SEHNR and CDR2 as FQNEAQ (reference sequence). Deletions cut 3 bases from V and 5 bases from J, with 4 bases between. There are 11 residues in the CDR3.

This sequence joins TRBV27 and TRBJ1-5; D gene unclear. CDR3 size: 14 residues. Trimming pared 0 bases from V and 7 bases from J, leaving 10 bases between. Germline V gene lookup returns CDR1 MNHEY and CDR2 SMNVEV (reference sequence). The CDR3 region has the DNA TGTGCCAGCAGTTTATCGGTGTATCGGCAGCCCCAGCATTTT. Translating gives CASSLSVYRQPQHF.

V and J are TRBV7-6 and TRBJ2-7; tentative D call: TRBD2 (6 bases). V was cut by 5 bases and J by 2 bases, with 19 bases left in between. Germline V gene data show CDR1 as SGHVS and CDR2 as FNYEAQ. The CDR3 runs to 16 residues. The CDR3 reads CASSPSVGGDPYEQYF. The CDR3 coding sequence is TGTGCCAGCAGCCCATCGGTGGGAGGTGACCCCTACGAGCAGTACTTC. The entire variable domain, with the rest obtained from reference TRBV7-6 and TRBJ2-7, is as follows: GAGVSQSPRYKVTKRGQDVALRCDPISGHVSLYWYRQALGQGPEFLTYFNYEAQQDKSGLPNDRFSAERPEGSISTLTIQRTEQRDSAMYRCASSPSVGGDPYEQYFGPGTRLTVT.

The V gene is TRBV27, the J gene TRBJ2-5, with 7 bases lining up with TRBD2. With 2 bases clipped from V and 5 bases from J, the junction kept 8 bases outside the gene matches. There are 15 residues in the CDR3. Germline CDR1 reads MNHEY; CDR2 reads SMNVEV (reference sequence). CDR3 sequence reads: CASSLVPSGVETQYF. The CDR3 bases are TGTGCCAGCAGTTTAGTCCCCAGCGGGGTGGAGACCCAGTACTTC.

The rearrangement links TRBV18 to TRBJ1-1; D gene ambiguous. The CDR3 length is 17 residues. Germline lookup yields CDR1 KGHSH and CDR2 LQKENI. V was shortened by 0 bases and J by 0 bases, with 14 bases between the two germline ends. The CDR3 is CASSPPDVGYMNTEAFF. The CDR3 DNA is TGTGCCAGCTCACCACCGGATGTGGGGTACATGAACACTGAAGCTTTCTTT.